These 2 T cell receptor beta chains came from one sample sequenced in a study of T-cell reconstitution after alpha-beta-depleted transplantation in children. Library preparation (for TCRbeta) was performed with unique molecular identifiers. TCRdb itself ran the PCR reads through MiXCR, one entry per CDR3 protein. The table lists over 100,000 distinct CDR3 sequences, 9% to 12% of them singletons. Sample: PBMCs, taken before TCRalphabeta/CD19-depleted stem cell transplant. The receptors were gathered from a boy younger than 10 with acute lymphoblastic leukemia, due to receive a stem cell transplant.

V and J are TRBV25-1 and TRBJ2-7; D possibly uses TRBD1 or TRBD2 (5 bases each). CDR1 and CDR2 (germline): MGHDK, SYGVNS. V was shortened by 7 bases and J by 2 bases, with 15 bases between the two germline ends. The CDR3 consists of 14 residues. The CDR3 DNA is TGTGCCAGCACCTCCTGGGACGTAGCCTACGAGCAGTACTTC. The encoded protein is CASTSWDVAYEQYF.

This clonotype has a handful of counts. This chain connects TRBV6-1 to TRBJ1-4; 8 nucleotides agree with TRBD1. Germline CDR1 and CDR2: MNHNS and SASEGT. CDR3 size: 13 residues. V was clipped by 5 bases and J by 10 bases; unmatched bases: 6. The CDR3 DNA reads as TGTGCCAGCAGTACCGGGACAGGCGGAAAACTGTTTTTT. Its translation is CASSTGTGGKLFF.